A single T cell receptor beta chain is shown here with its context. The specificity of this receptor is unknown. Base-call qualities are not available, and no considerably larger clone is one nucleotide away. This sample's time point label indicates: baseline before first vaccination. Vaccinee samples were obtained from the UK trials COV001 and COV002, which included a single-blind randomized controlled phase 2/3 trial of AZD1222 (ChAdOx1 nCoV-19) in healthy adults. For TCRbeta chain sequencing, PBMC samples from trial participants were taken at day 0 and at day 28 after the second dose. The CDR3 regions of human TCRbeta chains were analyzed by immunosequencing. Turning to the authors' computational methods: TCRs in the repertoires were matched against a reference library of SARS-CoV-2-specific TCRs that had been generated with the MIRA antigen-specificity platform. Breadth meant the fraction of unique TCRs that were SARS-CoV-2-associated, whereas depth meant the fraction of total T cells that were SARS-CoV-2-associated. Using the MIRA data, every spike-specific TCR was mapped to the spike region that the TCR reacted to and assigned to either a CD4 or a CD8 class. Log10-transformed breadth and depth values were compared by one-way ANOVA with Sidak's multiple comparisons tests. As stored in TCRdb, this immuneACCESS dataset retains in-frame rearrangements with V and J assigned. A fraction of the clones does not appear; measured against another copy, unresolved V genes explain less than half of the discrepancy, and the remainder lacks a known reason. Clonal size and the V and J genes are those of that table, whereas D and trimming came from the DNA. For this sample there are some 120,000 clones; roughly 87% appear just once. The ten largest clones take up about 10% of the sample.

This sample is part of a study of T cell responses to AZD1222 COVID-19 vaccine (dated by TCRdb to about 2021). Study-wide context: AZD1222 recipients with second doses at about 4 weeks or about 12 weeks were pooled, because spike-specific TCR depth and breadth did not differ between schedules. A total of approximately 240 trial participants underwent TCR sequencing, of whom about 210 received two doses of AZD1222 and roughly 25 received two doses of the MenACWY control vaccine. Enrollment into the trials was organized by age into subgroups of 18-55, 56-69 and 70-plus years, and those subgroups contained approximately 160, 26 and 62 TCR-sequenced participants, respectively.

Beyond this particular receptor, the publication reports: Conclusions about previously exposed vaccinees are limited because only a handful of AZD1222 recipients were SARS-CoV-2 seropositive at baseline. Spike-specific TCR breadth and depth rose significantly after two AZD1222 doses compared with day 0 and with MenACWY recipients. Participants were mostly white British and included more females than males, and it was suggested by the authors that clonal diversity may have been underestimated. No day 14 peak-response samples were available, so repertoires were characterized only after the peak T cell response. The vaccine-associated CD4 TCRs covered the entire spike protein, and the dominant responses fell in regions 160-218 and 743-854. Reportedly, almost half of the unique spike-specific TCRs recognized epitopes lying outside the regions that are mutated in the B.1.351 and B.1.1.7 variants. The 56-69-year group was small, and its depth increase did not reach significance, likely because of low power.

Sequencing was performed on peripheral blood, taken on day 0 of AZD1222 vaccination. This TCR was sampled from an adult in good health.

The CDR3 is CATSDPRDSVNYGYTF. Here is the DNA: TGTGCCACCAGTGATCCCAGGGACAGCGTAAACTATGGCTACACCTTC. The sequence is built from TRBV24-1 and TRBJ1-2, and 7 junctional nucleotides match TRBD1. Per the germline V gene, KGHDR is the CDR1 and SFDVKD is the CDR2. Including the terminal cysteine and phenylalanine, the CDR3 comprises 16 residues. The CDR3 DNA has 48 bases and is translated from base 1. Unmatched junction bases come to 8, with V trimmed by 3 bases and J by 2 bases.